One TCR beta chain is described in this entry. This entry belongs to a study of blood T cell repertoires in COVID-19. Germline CDR1 is SGHNT and CDR2 is YYREEE (reference sequence). The junction had 13 bases not matched to a gene; V was cut back by 3 bases and J by 0 bases. The CDR3 consists of 18 residues. The assay was immunoSEQ multiplex PCR, and TCRdb's table has in-frame clones only and misses some. Among over 400,000 clones listed, 70% to 90% were seen once. The clonotype was recovered from a human donor in a cohort sampled during active COVID-19. The source material was peripheral blood. The rearrangement joins TRBV5-4 to TRBJ2-7, with 9 bases identical to TRBD1. The CDR3 loop is CASSSHPRRDRVSYEQYF. The CDR3 nucleotides are TGTGCCAGCAGCTCACACCCGAGACGGGACAGGGTCTCCTACGAGCAGTACTTC.